This T cell receptor (beta chain) was recovered during a study of persistence of HIV-infected CD4 T cells. Germline V gene lookup returns CDR1 SGHNT and CDR2 YENEEA. Trimming at V came to 1 base and at J to 7 bases, leaving 3 bases not matched to a gene. The CDR3 sequence is 15 residues long. Overlapping HIV-1 Gag 15-mer peptides at around 1 ug per peptide per mL were used. CD4+ T cells upregulating both CD40 ligand and CD69 were sorted as responding cells. This was the immunoSEQ version 4 assay in survey mode. The repertoire was sequenced with immunoSEQ multiplex PCR; TCRdb's copy has only in-frame clones and lacks some. This sample has under 25,000 clones, with roughly 70% found just once. A note on this clone: Antigen unknown.

The TCR comes from an adult man with HIV who was CMV-seropositive. Sequenced here: CD4+ T cells sorted from PBMCs after approximately 20-hour stimulation, sampled from a patient who received antiretroviral therapy. The chain joins TRBV11-3 to TRBJ2-1; TRBD2 matches at 11 bases. The CDR3 DNA follows: TGTGCCAGCAGCTTAGGGCTAGCGGGGGGTAATGAGCAGTTCTTC. Translation gives CASSLGLAGGNEQFF.